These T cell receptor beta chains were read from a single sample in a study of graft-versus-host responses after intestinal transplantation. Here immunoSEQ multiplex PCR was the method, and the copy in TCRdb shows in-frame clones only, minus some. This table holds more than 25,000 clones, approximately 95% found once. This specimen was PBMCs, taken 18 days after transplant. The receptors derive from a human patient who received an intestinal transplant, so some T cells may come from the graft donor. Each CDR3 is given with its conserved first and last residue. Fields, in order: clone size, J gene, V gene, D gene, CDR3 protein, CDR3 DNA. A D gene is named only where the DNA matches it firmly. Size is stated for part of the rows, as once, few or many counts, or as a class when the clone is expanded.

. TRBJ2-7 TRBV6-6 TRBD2 CASSYAAGVYEQYF TGTGCCAGCAGTTATGCGGCGGGGGTTTACGAGCAGTACTTC
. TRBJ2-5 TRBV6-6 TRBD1 CASSYPLDRDQETQYF TGTGCCAGCAGTTACCCATTGGACAGGGATCAAGAGACCCAGTACTTC
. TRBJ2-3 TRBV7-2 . CASSLMGSDTQYF TGTGCCAGCAGCTTAATGGGGTCAGATACGCAGTATTTT
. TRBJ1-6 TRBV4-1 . CASSQMTGRVGNSPLHF TGCGCCAGCAGTCAGATGACAGGCCGAGTCGGGAATTCACCCCTCCACTTT
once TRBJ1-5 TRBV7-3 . CASSLLQNNQPQHF TGTGCCAGCAGCTTATTACAGAACAATCAGCCCCAGCATTTT
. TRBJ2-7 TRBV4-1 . CASSQGGGEFEQYF TGCGCCAGCAGCCAAGGAGGGGGGGAATTCGAGCAGTACTTC
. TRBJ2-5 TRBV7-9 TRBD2 CASFTPGLAGQETQYF TGTGCCAGCTTCACCCCGGGACTAGCGGGCCAAGAGACCCAGTACTTC
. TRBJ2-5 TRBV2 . CASRGDGAQYF TGTGCCAGCAGGGGGGATGGGGCCCAGTACTTC
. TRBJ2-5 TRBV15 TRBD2 CATSSPNTPSGGEETQYF TGTGCCACCAGCTCCCCAAATACCCCTAGCGGGGGGGAAGAGACCCAGTACTTC
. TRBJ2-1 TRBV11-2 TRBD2 CASSLGAGLYNEQFF TGTGCCAGCAGCTTAGGAGCGGGGCTCTACAATGAGCAGTTCTTC
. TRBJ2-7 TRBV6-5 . CASSYSHEQYF TGTGCCAGCAGTTACTCCCACGAGCAGTACTTC
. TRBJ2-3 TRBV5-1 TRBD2 CASSPGGRTDTQYF TGCGCCAGCAGCCCGGGGGGACGCACAGATACGCAGTATTTT
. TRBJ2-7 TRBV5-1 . CASSPRAGYEQYF TGCGCCAGCAGCCCCAGGGCCGGATACGAGCAGTACTTC
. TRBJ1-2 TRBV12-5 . CASGLVPGNYGYTF TGTGCTAGTGGTTTGGTCCCAGGGAACTATGGCTACACCTTC
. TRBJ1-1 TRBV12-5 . CASGLTGTEAFF TGTGCTAGTGGTTTGACGGGCACTGAAGCTTTCTTT
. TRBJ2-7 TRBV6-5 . CASSGDRAGTYEQYF TGTGCCAGCAGTGGCGACAGGGCGGGGACCTACGAGCAGTACTTC
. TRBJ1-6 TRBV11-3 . CASSSTGSSYNSPLHF TGTGCCAGCAGCTCTACCGGGAGCTCCTATAATTCACCCCTCCACTTT
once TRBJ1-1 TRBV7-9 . CASSPEGTEAFF TGTGCCAGCAGCCCAGAGGGCACTGAAGCTTTCTTT
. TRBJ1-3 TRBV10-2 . CASSVEGTITGNTIYF TGCGCCAGCAGTGTTGAGGGGACCATAACTGGAAACACCATATATTTT
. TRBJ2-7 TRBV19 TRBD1 CASSLTTGTPYEQYF TGTGCCAGTAGTCTAACGACAGGGACCCCCTACGAGCAGTACTTC
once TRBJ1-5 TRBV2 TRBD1 CTSSEDQGARNQPQHF TGTACCAGCAGTGAAGATCAGGGGGCGCGAAATCAGCCCCAGCATTTT
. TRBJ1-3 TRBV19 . CASSGAGPGNTIYF TGTGCCAGTAGTGGGGCAGGGCCCGGAAACACCATATATTTT
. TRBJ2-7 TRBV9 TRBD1 CASSVGVDRLYEQYF TGTGCCAGCAGCGTAGGAGTGGACAGGCTCTACGAGCAGTACTTC
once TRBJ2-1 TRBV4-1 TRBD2 CASSQDLGLGPNEQFF TGCGCCAGCAGCCAAGATTTGGGACTAGGCCCTAATGAGCAGTTCTTC
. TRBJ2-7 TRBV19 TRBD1 CASSVAAGGFYEQYF TGTGCCAGTTCGGTGGCGGCAGGGGGCTTCTACGAGCAGTACTTC
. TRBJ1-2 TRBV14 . CASSQEDDYGYTF TGTGCCAGCAGCCAAGAGGATGACTATGGCTACACCTTC
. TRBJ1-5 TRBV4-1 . CASAPALGQPQHF TGCGCCAGCGCGCCCGCTCTCGGGCAGCCCCAGCATTTT
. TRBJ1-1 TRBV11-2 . CASSLAQSNTEAFF TGTGCCAGCAGCTTGGCCCAATCAAACACTGAAGCTTTCTTT
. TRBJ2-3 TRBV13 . CASTGSTDTQYF TGTGCCAGCACAGGGAGCACAGATACGCAGTATTTT
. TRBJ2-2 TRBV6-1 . CASQGGELFF TGTGCCAGCCAGGGCGGGGAGCTGTTTTTT
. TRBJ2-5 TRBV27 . CASSGLGRPPWETQYF TGTGCCAGCAGTGGCCTGGGCAGACCGCCCTGGGAGACCCAGTACTTC
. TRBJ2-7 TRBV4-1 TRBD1 CASSQVRGPLYEQYF TGCGCCAGCAGCCAAGTAAGGGGGCCCCTCTACGAGCAGTACTTC
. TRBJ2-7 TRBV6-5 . CASTEYRDRPYEQYF TGTGCCAGCACCGAATACCGGGACCGTCCCTACGAGCAGTACTTC
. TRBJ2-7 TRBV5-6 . CASSFGGAGEQYF TGTGCCAGCAGCTTTGGGGGGGCGGGCGAGCAGTACTTC
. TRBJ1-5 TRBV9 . CASSVDGYSNQPQHF TGTGCCAGCAGCGTAGACGGATATAGCAATCAGCCCCAGCATTTT
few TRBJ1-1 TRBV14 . CASSLGPGTEAFF TGTGCCAGCAGCCTTGGTCCGGGCACTGAAGCTTTCTTT
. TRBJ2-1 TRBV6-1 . CASSEAAPRNEQFF TGTGCCAGCAGTGAAGCGGCACCTCGGAATGAGCAGTTCTTC
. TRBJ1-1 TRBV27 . CASSLWQGPHTEAFF TGTGCCAGCAGTTTATGGCAGGGGCCGCACACTGAAGCTTTCTTT
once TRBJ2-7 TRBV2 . CAGELQGTYEQYF TGTGCCGGAGAATTACAGGGTACCTACGAGCAGTACTTC
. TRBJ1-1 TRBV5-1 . CASGGGGNTEAFF TGCGCCAGCGGCGGTGGGGGCAACACTGAAGCTTTCTTT
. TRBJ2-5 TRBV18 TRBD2 CASSPPIVGLELMKTQYF TGTGCCAGCTCACCACCAATAGTGGGACTAGAGTTGATGAAGACCCAGTACTTC
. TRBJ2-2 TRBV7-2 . CASSSHGELFF TGTGCCAGCAGCTCTCACGGGGAGCTGTTTTTT
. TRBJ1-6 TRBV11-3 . CASSLGQNNSPLHF TGTGCCAGCAGCTTAGGACAGAATAATTCACCCCTACACTTT
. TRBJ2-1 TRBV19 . CATLLFGEQFF TGTGCCACCCTCCTTTTCGGCGAGCAGTTCTTC
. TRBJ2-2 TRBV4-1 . CASSKGRQLTGELFF TGCGCCAGCAGCAAAGGGCGTCAGCTCACCGGGGAGCTGTTTTTT
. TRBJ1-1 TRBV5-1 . CASSLSSGNTEAFF TGCGCCAGCAGCTTGTCAAGCGGGAACACTGAAGCTTTCTTT